This TCR beta chain was identified in a study of T cell responses to AZD1222 COVID-19 vaccine. Overall study results and limits: The span of vaccine-associated CD4 TCRs extended across spike, with dominance at 160-218 and 743-854.

Clones were read by immunoSEQ multiplex PCR, and TCRdb kept only the in-frame ones, dropping some. The profile shows 95,000 to 110,000 clones, around nine tenths of them singletons. Regarding this clone: The antigen remains undetermined.

Germline values: CDR1 LGHDT, CDR2 YNNKEL (reference sequence). Losses at the gene ends were 4 bases for V and 3 bases for J; bases not matched to a gene: 14. CDR3 size: 18 residues. This chain joins TRBV3-1 (or the pseudogene TRBV3-2) and TRBJ2-3; TRBD2 matches 9 bases. The receptor was isolated from an adult who received the AZD1222 COVID-19 vaccine. This sample comprised peripheral blood, obtained 28 days after the second AZD1222 dose. CDR3 DNA: TGTGCCAGCAGCCCACTAACCACGAGCGGGGGGTCGACAGATACGCAGTATTTT. Residues: CASSPLTTSGGSTDTQYF.